This TCR beta chain was sequenced in a study of T cells after yellow fever vaccination. Findings and caveats of the study: Bulk-population clonotypes that are abundant could appear as contaminants in FACS-sorted repertoires.

Germline CDR1 reads MNHEY; CDR2 reads SVGAGI. Trimming left V 1 base short and J 7 bases short, with 11 bases between. This CDR3 spans 14 amino acids. TCRdb re-called the 5' RACE reads with MiXCR, one entry per CDR3 protein. The sample includes around 63,000 distinct CDR3 sequences, 6.5% to 9% of them seen just once. Worth noting for this clonotype: The antigen remains unidentified.

This receptor was identified in a young man who received the YFV17D yellow fever vaccine. The J gene is TRBJ2-1, the V gene TRBV6-5; the D is unclear. The sample consisted of CD8+ T cells sorted from PBMCs, taken 15 days after the yellow fever booster vaccination. CDR3: CASSYLSTENEQFF. The CDR3 coding sequence is TGTGCCAGCAGTTACTTGTCAACAGAGAATGAGCAGTTCTTC.